One and the same sample provided the 3 T cell receptor beta chains below, sequenced in a study of blood T cell repertoires in COVID-19 (dated by TCRdb to the early 2020s). Libraries were constructed by the immunoSEQ multiplex PCR assay. TCRdb limited this immuneACCESS table to in-frame rearrangements with V and J called. A share of clones is missing; checked studies link under half to unresolved V genes, and the rest is unexplained. This sample holds around 94,000 clones; approximately 84% were observed only once. Around 4.5% of the sample rests with the top ten. Sequencing was performed on peripheral blood. Receptor source: a human donor in a cohort sampled during active COVID-19.

This rearrangement joins TRBV7-9 to TRBJ2-3; tentatively, D is TRBD1 (6 bases). Trimming removed 5 bases at V and 6 bases at J, with 15 bases between. The CDR3 length is 14 residues. Germline V gives CDR1 SEHNR, CDR2 FQNEAQ (reference sequence). CDR3 coding DNA: TGTGCCAGCAGCGTCCCGACAGGTCCGGATACGCAGTATTTT. This sequence encodes CASSVPTGPDTQYF.

This chain links TRBV6-5 with TRBJ2-3; 12 bases align to TRBD2. The V and J ends lost 6 bases and 5 bases, in that order; junction bases with no gene match: 6. Germline V gives CDR1 MNHEY, CDR2 SVGAGI. The CDR3 has 15 residues. In DNA form, the CDR3 reads TGTGCCAGCAGACCTAGCGGGGGGGCCGGAGATACGCAGTATTTT. Protein sequence: CASRPSGGAGDTQYF.

This sequence joins TRBV2 and TRBJ2-3, with TRBD2 matching 8 bases. The CDR3 contains 14 residues. Trimming at V came to 6 bases and at J to 2 bases, leaving 4 bases not matched to a gene. Germline V CDR1 and CDR2: SNHLY, FYNNEI. The CDR3 is CASRSGGATDTQYF. The CDR3 nucleotides are TGTGCCAGCAGGTCGGGGGGGGCCACAGATACGCAGTATTTT.